These 11 T cell receptor beta chains originate from one sample sequenced in a study of beta chain features in type 1 diabetes. Study results and caveats: Shortening of TCRB CDR3s, moderate but significant, appeared in all four CD4+ subsets of Type 1 diabetes patients.

Antigens for these TCRs are unknown. Expressed TCRB transcripts were sequenced because the isolated RNA had all been reverse transcribed beforehand. Libraries were prepared by immunoSEQ multiplex PCR; TCRdb keeps only in-frame clonotypes and omits some of them. The data show about 150,000 clones, approximately 10% seen once. What was sequenced was central memory CD4+ T cells from blood. All receptors derive from a man younger than 45 with type 1 diabetes.

This chain links TRBV20-1 with TRBJ2-1, with D hard to call. V gave up 5 bases and J gave up 5 bases, with 7 bases separating them. Germline CDR1 reads DFQATT; CDR2 reads SNEGSKA (reference sequence). The CDR3 has 11 amino acids. The CDR3 coding sequence is TGCAGTGCTCCTGACAACAATGAGCAGTTCTTC. This sequence encodes CSAPDNNEQFF.

The chain couples TRBV14 to TRBJ1-1; D may be TRBD1 (5 bases). This CDR3 region has 15 residues. Trimming cost V 1 base and J 4 bases, with 13 bases left between them. The V gene's germline CDR1 is SGHDN and CDR2 FVKESK. The CDR3 DNA follows: TGTGCCAGCAGCCAAGGGTCCGGGGGAGGCACTGAAGCTTTCTTT. Its translation: CASSQGSGGGTEAFF.

This clone has a handful of counts. The chain uses TRBV4-3 and TRBJ2-2; D perhaps matches TRBD2 (6 bases). Germline assignment: CDR1 LGHNA and CDR2 YSLEER. The CDR3 length is 16 residues. The V gene lost 3 bases and the J gene lost 2 bases, with 13 bases spanning the gap. DNA for the CDR3: TGCGCCAGCAGCCAGCGTGGGACTGCAAACACCGGGGAGCTGTTTTTT. This codes for CASSQRGTANTGELFF.

This clone was counted only a few times. The chain couples TRBV4-3 to TRBJ2-7, with 9 bases fitting TRBD1. The CDR3 length is 15 residues. Germline assignment: CDR1 LGHNA and CDR2 YSLEER. Trimming at V came to 0 bases and at J to 3 bases, leaving 3 bases not matched to a gene. This CDR3 is CASSQDRTGDYEQYF. In DNA, the CDR3 is TGCGCCAGCAGCCAAGATCGGACAGGGGACTACGAGCAGTACTTC.

The CDR3 DNA follows: TGTGCCAGTAGTATACGAGCGCTTCGGAGGGACCGGCAGCCCCAGCATTTT. This encodes CASSIRALRRDRQPQHF. This chain connects TRBV19 to TRBJ1-5, with D perhaps matching TRBD1 (5 bases). Trimming shortened V by 2 bases and J by 7 bases, and 21 bases separated the two germline ends. CDR3 length: 17 amino acids. CDR1 and CDR2 (germline): LNHDA, SQIVND (reference sequence). Complete variable domain (other parts from reference TRBV19 and TRBJ1-5): DGGITQSPKYLFRKEGQNVTLSCEQNLNHDAMYWYRQDPGQGLRLIYYSQIVNDFQKGDIAEGYSVSREKKESFPLTVTSAQKNPTAFYLCASSIRALRRDRQPQHFGDGTRLSIL.

The sample holds a few counts of this clone. The chain employs TRBV28 and TRBJ2-7, with D tentatively TRBD1 (5 bases). Germline V CDR1 and CDR2: MDHEN, SYDVKM. The CDR3 loop spans 13 amino acids. Trimming pared 6 bases from V and 3 bases from J, leaving 12 bases between. In DNA form, the CDR3 reads TGTGCCAGCAGCAGAGCAGGGAACTACGAGCAGTACTTC. It translates to CASSRAGNYEQYF.

This clone appeared a single time. The same CDR3 is also encoded by other DNA sequences in this sample. V and J are TRBV5-4 and TRBJ2-7, with 10 bases matching TRBD2. Unmatched junction bases numbered 5, after V lost 3 bases and J lost 2 bases. The germline V gene encodes CDR1 SGHNT and CDR2 YYREEE (reference sequence). CDR3 length equals 15 residues. The CDR3 nucleotides read TGTGCCAGCAGCTCCAGGACTAGCGGAGCCTACGAGCAGTACTTC. Translating it yields CASSSRTSGAYEQYF.

CDR3 region: CASRVGGSTDTQYF. The CDR3 nucleotides read TGTGCCAGCAGGGTCGGGGGAAGCACAGATACGCAGTATTTT. The rearrangement uses TRBV7-2 and TRBJ2-3, with a possible D match to TRBD2 (6 bases). Trimming shortened V by 6 bases and J by 0 bases, and 10 bases separated the two germline ends. This CDR3 is built from 14 residues. Germline lookup yields CDR1 SGHTA and CDR2 FQGNSA.

This chain links TRBV5-6 with TRBJ1-3; 7 positions agree with TRBD1. Unmatched junction bases numbered 14, after V lost 5 bases and J lost 6 bases. This CDR3 has 16 amino acids. CDR1 is SGHDT, CDR2 YYEEEE, per germline. CDR3 loop: CASRDRGTGTENTIYF. The DNA for the CDR3 is TGTGCCAGCAGAGACCGCGGAACTGGGACAGAAAACACCATATATTTT.

This chain joins TRBV7-2 and TRBJ2-1; a possible D gene is TRBD2 (7 bases). Trimming pared 2 bases from V and 6 bases from J, leaving 11 bases between. CDR1 and CDR2 from the germline V gene are SGHTA and FQGNSA. The CDR3 runs to 14 residues. CDR3: CASSLRGGTNEQFF. CDR3 sequence (DNA): TGTGCCAGCAGCTTAAGGGGGGGGACCAATGAGCAGTTCTTC.

The rearrangement uses TRBV23-1 and TRBJ1-5, with 9 bases aligning to TRBD1. TRBV23-1 is labeled an ORF, and its function is uncertain. CDR3 length: 16 residues. Trimming took 6 bases from V and 7 from J; bases not matched to a gene: 13. CDR3 in amino acids: CASRPTKGQGGQPQHF. Here the CDR3 DNA reads TGCGCCAGCAGACCGACGAAGGGACAGGGCGGCCAGCCCCAGCATTTT.